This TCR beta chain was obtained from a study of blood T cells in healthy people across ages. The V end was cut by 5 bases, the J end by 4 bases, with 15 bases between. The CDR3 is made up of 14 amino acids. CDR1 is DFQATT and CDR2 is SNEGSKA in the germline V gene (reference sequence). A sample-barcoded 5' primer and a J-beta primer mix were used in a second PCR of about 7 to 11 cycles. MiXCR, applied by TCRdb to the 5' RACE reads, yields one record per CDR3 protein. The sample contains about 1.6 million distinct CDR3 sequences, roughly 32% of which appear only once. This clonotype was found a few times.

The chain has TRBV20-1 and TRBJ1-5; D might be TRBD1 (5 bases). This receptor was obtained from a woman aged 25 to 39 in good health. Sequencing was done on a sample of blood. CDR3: CSAPRGRLNQPQHF. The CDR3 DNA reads TGCAGTGCTCCGAGGGGACGGCTAAATCAGCCCCAGCATTTT.